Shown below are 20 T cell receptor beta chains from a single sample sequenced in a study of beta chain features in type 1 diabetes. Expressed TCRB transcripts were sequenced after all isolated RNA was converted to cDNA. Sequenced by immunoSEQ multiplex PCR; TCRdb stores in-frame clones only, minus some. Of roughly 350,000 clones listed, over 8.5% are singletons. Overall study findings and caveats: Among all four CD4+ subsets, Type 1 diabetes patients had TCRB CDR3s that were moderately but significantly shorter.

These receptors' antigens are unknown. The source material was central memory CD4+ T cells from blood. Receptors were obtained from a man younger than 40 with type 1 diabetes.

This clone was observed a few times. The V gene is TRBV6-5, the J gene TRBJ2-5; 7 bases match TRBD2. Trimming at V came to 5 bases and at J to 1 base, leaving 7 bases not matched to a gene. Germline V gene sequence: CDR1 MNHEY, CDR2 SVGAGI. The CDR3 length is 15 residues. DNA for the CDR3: TGTGCCAGCAGTCTTTCCGGGGGGTCCCAAGAGACCCAGTACTTC. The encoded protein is CASSLSGGSQETQYF.

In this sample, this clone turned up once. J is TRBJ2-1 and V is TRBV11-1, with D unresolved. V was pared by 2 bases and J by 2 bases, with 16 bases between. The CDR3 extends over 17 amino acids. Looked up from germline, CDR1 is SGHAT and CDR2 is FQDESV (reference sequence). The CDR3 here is CASSLSPLLTPYNEQFF. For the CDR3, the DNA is TGTGCCAGCAGCTTATCGCCCTTGCTGACACCCTACAATGAGCAGTTCTTC.

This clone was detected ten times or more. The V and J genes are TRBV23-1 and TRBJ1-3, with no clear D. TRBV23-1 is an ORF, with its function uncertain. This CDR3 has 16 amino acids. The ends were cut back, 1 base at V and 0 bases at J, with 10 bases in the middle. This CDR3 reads CASSQWPKSSGNTIYF. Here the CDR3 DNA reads TGCGCCAGCAGTCAATGGCCGAAGAGCTCTGGAAACACCATATATTTT.

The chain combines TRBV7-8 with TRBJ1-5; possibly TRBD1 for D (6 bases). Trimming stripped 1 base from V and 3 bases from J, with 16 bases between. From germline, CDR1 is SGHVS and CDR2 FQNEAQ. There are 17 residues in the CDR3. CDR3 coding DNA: TGTGCCAGCAGCTTAGATTGGGGGCAGGGTAACAATCAGCCCCAGCATTTT. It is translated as CASSLDWGQGNNQPQHF.

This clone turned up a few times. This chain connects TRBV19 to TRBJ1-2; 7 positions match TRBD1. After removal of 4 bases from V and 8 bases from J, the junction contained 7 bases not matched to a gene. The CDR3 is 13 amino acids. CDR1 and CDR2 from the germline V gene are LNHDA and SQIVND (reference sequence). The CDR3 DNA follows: TGTGCCAGTAGTAGGACAGGCGGTGGAGGCTACACCTTC. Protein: CASSRTGGGGYTF. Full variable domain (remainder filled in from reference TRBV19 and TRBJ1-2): DGGITQSPKYLFRKEGQNVTLSCEQNLNHDAMYWYRQDPGQGLRLIYYSQIVNDFQKGDIAEGYSVSREKKESFPLTVTSAQKNPTAFYLCASSRTGGGGYTFGSGTRLTVV.

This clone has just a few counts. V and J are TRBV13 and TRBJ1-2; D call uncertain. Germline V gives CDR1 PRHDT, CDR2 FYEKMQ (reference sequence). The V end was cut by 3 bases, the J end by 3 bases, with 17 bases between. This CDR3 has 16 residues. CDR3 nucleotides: TGTGCCAGCAGCTTCCCGCTCGTCAGGTACGACTATGGCTACACCTTC. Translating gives CASSFPLVRYDYGYTF.

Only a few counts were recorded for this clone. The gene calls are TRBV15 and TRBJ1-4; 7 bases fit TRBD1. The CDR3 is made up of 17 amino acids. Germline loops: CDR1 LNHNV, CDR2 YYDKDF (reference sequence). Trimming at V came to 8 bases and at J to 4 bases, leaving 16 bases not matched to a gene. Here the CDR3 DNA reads TGTGCCACCGAAAGACAGGGTCATAGCAGGAATAATGAAAAACTGTTTTTT. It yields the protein CATERQGHSRNNEKLFF.

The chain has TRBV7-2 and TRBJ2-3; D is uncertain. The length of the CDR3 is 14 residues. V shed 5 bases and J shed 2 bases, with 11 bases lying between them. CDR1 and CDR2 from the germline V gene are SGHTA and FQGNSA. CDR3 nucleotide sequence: TGTGCCAGCAGCCAAGATCGGACCACAGATACGCAGTATTTT. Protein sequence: CASSQDRTTDTQYF.

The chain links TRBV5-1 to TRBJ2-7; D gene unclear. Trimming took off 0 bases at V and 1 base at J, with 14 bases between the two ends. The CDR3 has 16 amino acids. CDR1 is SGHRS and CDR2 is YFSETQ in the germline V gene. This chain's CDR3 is CASSLAGGAPSYEQYF. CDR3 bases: TGCGCCAGCAGCTTGGCCGGCGGAGCCCCTTCCTACGAGCAGTACTTC.

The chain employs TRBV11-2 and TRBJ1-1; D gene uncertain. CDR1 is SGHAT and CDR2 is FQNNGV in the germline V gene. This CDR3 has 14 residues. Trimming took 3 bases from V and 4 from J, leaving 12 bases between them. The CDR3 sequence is CASSLSRRGTEAFF. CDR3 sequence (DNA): TGTGCCAGCAGCTTGAGCAGGCGGGGCACTGAAGCTTTCTTT.

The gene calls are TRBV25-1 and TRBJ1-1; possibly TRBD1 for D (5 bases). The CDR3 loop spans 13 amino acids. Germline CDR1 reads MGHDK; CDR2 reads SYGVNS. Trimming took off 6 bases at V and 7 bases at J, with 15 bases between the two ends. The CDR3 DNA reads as TGTGCCAGCAGGAGGGACCTCGGGGGTGAAGCTTTCTTT. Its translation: CASRRDLGGEAFF.

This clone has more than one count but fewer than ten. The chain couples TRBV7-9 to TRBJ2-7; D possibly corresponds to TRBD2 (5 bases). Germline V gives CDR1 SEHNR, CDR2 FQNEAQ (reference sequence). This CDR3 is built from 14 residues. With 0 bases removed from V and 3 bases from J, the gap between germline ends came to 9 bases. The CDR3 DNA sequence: TGTGCCAGCAGCTTAGCGCTCGGGGTCTACGAGCAGTACTTC. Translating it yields CASSLALGVYEQYF. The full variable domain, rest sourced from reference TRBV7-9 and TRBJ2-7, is DTGVSQNPRHKITKRGQNVTFRCDPISEHNRLYWYRQTLGQGPEFLTYFQNEAQLEKSRLLSDRFSAERPKGSFSTLEIQRTEQGDSAMYLCASSLALGVYEQYFGPGTRLTVT.

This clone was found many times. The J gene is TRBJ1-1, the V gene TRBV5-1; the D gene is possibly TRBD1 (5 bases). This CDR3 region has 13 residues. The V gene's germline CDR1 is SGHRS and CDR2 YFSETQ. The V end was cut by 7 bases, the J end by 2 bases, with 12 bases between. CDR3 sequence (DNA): TGCGCCAGCTCGGTCCAGGGCAACACTGAAGCTTTCTTT. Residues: CASSVQGNTEAFF.

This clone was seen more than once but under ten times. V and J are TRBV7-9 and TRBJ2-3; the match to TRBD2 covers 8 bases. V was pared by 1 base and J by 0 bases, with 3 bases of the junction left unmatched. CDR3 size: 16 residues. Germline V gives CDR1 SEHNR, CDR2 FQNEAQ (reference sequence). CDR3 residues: CASSLGTSFSTDTQYF. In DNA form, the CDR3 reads TGTGCCAGCAGCTTAGGGACTAGCTTTAGCACAGATACGCAGTATTTT.

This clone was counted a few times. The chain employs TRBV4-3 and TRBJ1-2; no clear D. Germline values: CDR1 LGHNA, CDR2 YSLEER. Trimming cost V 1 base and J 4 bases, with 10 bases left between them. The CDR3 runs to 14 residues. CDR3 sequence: CASSQVGLAYGYTF. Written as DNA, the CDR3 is TGCGCCAGCAGCCAAGTAGGGCTAGCCTATGGCTACACCTTC.

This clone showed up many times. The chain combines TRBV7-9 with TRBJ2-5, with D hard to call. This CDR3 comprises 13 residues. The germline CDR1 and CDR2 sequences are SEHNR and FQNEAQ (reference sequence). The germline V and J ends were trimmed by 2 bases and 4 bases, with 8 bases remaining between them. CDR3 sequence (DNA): TGTGCCAGCAGCTTAATTGGTGGAGAGACCCAGTACTTC. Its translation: CASSLIGGETQYF.

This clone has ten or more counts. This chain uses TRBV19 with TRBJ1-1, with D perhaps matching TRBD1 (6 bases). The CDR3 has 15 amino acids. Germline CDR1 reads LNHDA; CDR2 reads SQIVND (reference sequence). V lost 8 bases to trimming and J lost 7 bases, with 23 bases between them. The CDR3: CASLLNPGASGEAFF. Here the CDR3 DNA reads TGTGCCAGTCTACTCAACCCAGGGGCGTCCGGTGAAGCTTTCTTT.

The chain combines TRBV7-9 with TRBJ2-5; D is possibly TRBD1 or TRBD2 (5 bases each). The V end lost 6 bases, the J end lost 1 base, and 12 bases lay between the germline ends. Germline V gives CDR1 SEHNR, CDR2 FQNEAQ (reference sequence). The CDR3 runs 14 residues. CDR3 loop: CASRLGAGQETQYF. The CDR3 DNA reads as TGTGCCAGCAGACTCGGGGCGGGCCAAGAGACCCAGTACTTC.

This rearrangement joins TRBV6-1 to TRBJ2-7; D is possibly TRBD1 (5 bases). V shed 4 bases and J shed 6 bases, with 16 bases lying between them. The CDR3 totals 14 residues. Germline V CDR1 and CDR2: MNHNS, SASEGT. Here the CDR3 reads CASSAGQGIFEQYF. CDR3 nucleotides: TGTGCCAGCAGTGCCGGGCAGGGTATCTTCGAGCAGTACTTC.

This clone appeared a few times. In DNA, the CDR3 is TGTGCCAGCTCACCACCGGGACTAGCGGGAGGAGGAGATACGCAGTATTTT. Its translation: CASSPPGLAGGGDTQYF. The chain joins TRBV18 to TRBJ2-3; 15 bases match TRBD2. CDR3 length: 17 amino acids. V lost 0 bases to trimming and J lost 5 bases; unmatched junction nucleotides: 3. The germline gives CDR1 KGHSH, CDR2 LQKENI.